These T cell receptor beta chains were read from a single sample in a study of shared clonotypes between healthy human individuals. The protocol was immunoSEQ multiplex PCR, while the TCRdb copy is restricted to in-frame clones and leaves out a portion. The profile shows about 2 million clones, roughly 95% of them singletons. What was sequenced was naive CD8+ T cells sorted from blood. The receptors come from a man younger than 30 in good health. Both conserved end residues are part of each CDR3. Fields, in order: J gene, V gene, D gene, clone size, CDR3 DNA, CDR3 protein. A D gene is named only where the DNA matches it firmly. Size is stated for part of the rows, as once, few or many counts, or as a class when the clone is expanded.

J: TRBJ2-1
V: TRBV29-1
D: -
size: -
DNA: TGCAGCGTTGATCGGGACCCCAATGAGCAGTTCTTC
CDR3: CSVDRDPNEQFF

J: TRBJ2-7
V: TRBV5-6
D: TRBD1
size: -
DNA: TGTGCCAGCAGCGGCGGACAGGGGGCCTTCGACGAGCAGTACTTC
CDR3: CASSGGQGAFDEQYF

J: TRBJ2-7
V: TRBV5-5
D: TRBD2
size: -
DNA: TGTGCCAGCAGCCCCGCAGGACTAGCGGGGGGGCTCTACGAGCAGTACTTC
CDR3: CASSPAGLAGGLYEQYF

J: TRBJ1-5
V: TRBV7-9
D: -
size: -
DNA: TGTGCCAGCAGCTTAGTTGGGGGGGCGTTGAATCAGCCCCAGCATTTT
CDR3: CASSLVGGALNQPQHF

J: TRBJ2-7
V: TRBV30
D: -
size: -
DNA: TGTGCCTGGAGTCTAGGCATGTTATACGAGCAGTACTTC
CDR3: CAWSLGMLYEQYF

J: TRBJ2-5
V: TRBV6-5
D: -
size: once
DNA: TGTGCCAGCAGTTCCATAGGAGCGGAGGAGACCCAGTACTTC
CDR3: CASSSIGAEETQYF

J: TRBJ2-7
V: TRBV11-2
D: -
size: -
DNA: TGTGCCAGCAGGCCATTAGTGGGCTTACCCTACGAGCAGTACTTC
CDR3: CASRPLVGLPYEQYF

J: TRBJ2-1
V: TRBV7-3
D: TRBD1
size: -
DNA: TGTGCCAGCAGCCATATGCAGGGGGACAATGAGCAGTTCTTC
CDR3: CASSHMQGDNEQFF

J: TRBJ1-4
V: TRBV27
D: -
size: -
DNA: TGTGCCAGCAGTTTAACCCTTGGGGATGAAAAACTGTTTTTT
CDR3: CASSLTLGDEKLFF

J: TRBJ1-2
V: TRBV5-1
D: TRBD1
size: once
DNA: TGCGCCAGCAGCCCTGGGCCGGGACAGGGATTCTATGGCTACACCTTC
CDR3: CASSPGPGQGFYGYTF

J: TRBJ2-3
V: TRBV7-9
D: TRBD2
size: -
DNA: TGTGCCAGCAGCTTAGTGGGACTAGCTAAAGCAGATACGCAGTATTTT
CDR3: CASSLVGLAKADTQYF

J: TRBJ2-3
V: TRBV29-1
D: -
size: -
DNA: TGCAGCGCCGTTGGATTTTCGGCGGGGAGATTATTTGATACGCAGTATTTT
CDR3: CSAVGFSAGRLFDTQYF

J: TRBJ2-7
V: TRBV4-1
D: -
size: once
DNA: TGCGCCAGCAGCCAACAGGTCAGGGGATCCTACGAGCAGTACTTC
CDR3: CASSQQVRGSYEQYF

J: TRBJ1-6
V: TRBV27
D: -
size: -
DNA: TGTGCCGCCGGACGGGATTCACCCCTCCACTTT
CDR3: CAAGRDSPLHF

J: TRBJ2-3
V: TRBV14
D: -
size: once
DNA: TGTGCCAGCAGCCAAGGGCGGCGGACAGATACGCAGTATTTT
CDR3: CASSQGRRTDTQYF

J: TRBJ2-7
V: TRBV28
D: TRBD1
size: -
DNA: TGTGCCAGCAGGACAGGGGGCGAGGGGTACGAGCAGTACTTC
CDR3: CASRTGGEGYEQYF

J: TRBJ1-4
V: TRBV9
D: TRBD1
size: -
DNA: TGTGCCAGCAGCGGGGGGTCCCGGGACAGGGTAACTAATGAAAAACTGTTTTTT
CDR3: CASSGGSRDRVTNEKLFF

J: TRBJ1-4
V: TRBV7-9
D: -
size: -
DNA: TGTGCCAGCAGCTCTGCCCCTGCAACTAATGAAAAACTGTTTTTT
CDR3: CASSSAPATNEKLFF

J: TRBJ2-1
V: TRBV14
D: TRBD2
size: -
DNA: TGTGCCAGCAGCCAAGTTCTGAAGCGGGGGATCGATGAGCAGTTCTTC
CDR3: CASSQVLKRGIDEQFF

J: TRBJ1-1
V: TRBV19
D: -
size: once
DNA: TGTGCCAGTAGTATAGGTACCGTGGGTACCACTGAAGCTTTCTTT
CDR3: CASSIGTVGTTEAFF

J: TRBJ2-7
V: TRBV9
D: -
size: few
DNA: TGTGCCAGCAGCGTAGCTGACAGTCCCTACGAGCAGTACTTC
CDR3: CASSVADSPYEQYF

J: TRBJ2-3
V: TRBV6-5
D: -
size: -
DNA: TGTGCCAGCAGCCCCACCTCAGAGGGCACAGATACGCAGTATTTT
CDR3: CASSPTSEGTDTQYF

J: TRBJ2-7
V: TRBV2
D: TRBD2
size: -
DNA: TGTGCCAGCACTACGGGAGGGTCCTACGAGCAGTACTTC
CDR3: CASTTGGSYEQYF

J: TRBJ2-2
V: TRBV28
D: -
size: -
DNA: TGTGCCAGCAGGATAGGATTTACCGGGGAGCTGTTTTTT
CDR3: CASRIGFTGELFF

J: TRBJ1-3
V: TRBV9
D: -
size: -
DNA: TGTGCCAGCAGCGCCCAGGGGCTTTGGGACACCATATATTTT
CDR3: CASSAQGLWDTIYF

J: TRBJ2-7
V: TRBV7-9
D: -
size: -
DNA: TGTGCCAGCAGCCGCGATTCGTCCCACGAGCAGTACTTC
CDR3: CASSRDSSHEQYF

J: TRBJ2-7
V: TRBV2
D: TRBD2
size: -
DNA: TGTGCCAGCAGTGAAACGCCGGGGGGGACCTACGAGCAGTACTTC
CDR3: CASSETPGGTYEQYF

J: TRBJ2-2
V: TRBV7-9
D: -
size: -
DNA: TGTGCCAGCAGCTTAGTCCAGGGAAACACCGGGGAGCTGTTTTTT
CDR3: CASSLVQGNTGELFF

J: TRBJ2-2
V: TRBV10-2
D: -
size: -
DNA: TGCGCCAGCAGTGTCGGACGTACCGGGGAGCTGTTTTTT
CDR3: CASSVGRTGELFF

J: TRBJ1-5
V: TRBV5-6
D: -
size: few
DNA: TGTGCCAGCAGCTTGCAAAGTAGCAATCAGCCCCAGCATTTT
CDR3: CASSLQSSNQPQHF

J: TRBJ2-3
V: TRBV7-9
D: TRBD2
size: once
DNA: TGTGCCAGCAGCGCCCCGACTGGGCTAGCGGGGACAGATACGCAGTATTTT
CDR3: CASSAPTGLAGTDTQYF

J: TRBJ2-2
V: TRBV30
D: -
size: -
DNA: TGTGCCTGGAGCTCCGGGCCACTGAACACCGGGGAGCTGTTTTTT
CDR3: CAWSSGPLNTGELFF

J: TRBJ2-7
V: TRBV29-1
D: -
size: -
DNA: TGCAGCGTTGAAGATCAGAGAGGGACCTACTACGAGCAGTACTTC
CDR3: CSVEDQRGTYYEQYF

J: TRBJ1-6
V: TRBV5-5
D: -
size: -
DNA: TGTGCCAGCAGCCAGGACCGACTAGACTCCTATAATTCACCCCTCCACTTT
CDR3: CASSQDRLDSYNSPLHF

J: TRBJ2-3
V: TRBV5-4
D: -
size: -
DNA: TGTGCCAGCAGCCGTACCCGGGGCACAGATACGCAGTATTTT
CDR3: CASSRTRGTDTQYF

J: TRBJ1-5
V: TRBV5-3
D: TRBD1
size: -
DNA: TGTGCCAGAAGCAGTAGATGCGGACAGGGGGCCCCTAGCAATCAGCCCCAGCATTTT
CDR3: CARSSRCGQGAPSNQPQHF

J: TRBJ2-2
V: TRBV7-6
D: -
size: -
DNA: TGTGCCAGCAGCTTAATTTTTGGCGGGTCAAGCACCGGGGAGCTGTTTTTT
CDR3: CASSLIFGGSSTGELFF

J: TRBJ1-4
V: TRBV6-5
D: -
size: -
DNA: TGTGCCAGCAGTTCAGAAGTAGTGTCCTCTAATGAAAAACTGTTTTTT
CDR3: CASSSEVVSSNEKLFF

J: TRBJ2-5
V: TRBV2
D: -
size: -
DNA: TGTGCCAGCAGTGAAAAAGGCTACCTCAGGGAGACCCAGTACTTC
CDR3: CASSEKGYLRETQYF

J: TRBJ1-2
V: TRBV30
D: -
size: -
DNA: TGTGCCTGGAGTGGCTACAGCTATGGCTACACCTTC
CDR3: CAWSGYSYGYTF

J: TRBJ1-5
V: TRBV28
D: -
size: -
DNA: TGTGCCAGCAGCTATTTCACAGGGACTAGCAATCAGCCCCAGCATTTT
CDR3: CASSYFTGTSNQPQHF

J: TRBJ1-4
V: TRBV27
D: -
size: -
DNA: TGTGCCAGCAGGGGGTTAGATGAAAAACTGTTTTTT
CDR3: CASRGLDEKLFF

J: TRBJ2-3
V: TRBV27
D: TRBD2
size: -
DNA: TGTGCCAGCAGTCGACTAGCGGGGGCAGATACGCAGTATTTT
CDR3: CASSRLAGADTQYF

J: TRBJ2-7
V: TRBV7-6
D: -
size: -
DNA: TGTGCCAGCAGCTTATCGGAATCCTACGAGCAGTACTTC
CDR3: CASSLSESYEQYF

J: TRBJ2-3
V: TRBV28
D: -
size: -
DNA: TGTGCCAGCAGCCCATGGGGACTTAGCACAGATACGCAGTATTTT
CDR3: CASSPWGLSTDTQYF